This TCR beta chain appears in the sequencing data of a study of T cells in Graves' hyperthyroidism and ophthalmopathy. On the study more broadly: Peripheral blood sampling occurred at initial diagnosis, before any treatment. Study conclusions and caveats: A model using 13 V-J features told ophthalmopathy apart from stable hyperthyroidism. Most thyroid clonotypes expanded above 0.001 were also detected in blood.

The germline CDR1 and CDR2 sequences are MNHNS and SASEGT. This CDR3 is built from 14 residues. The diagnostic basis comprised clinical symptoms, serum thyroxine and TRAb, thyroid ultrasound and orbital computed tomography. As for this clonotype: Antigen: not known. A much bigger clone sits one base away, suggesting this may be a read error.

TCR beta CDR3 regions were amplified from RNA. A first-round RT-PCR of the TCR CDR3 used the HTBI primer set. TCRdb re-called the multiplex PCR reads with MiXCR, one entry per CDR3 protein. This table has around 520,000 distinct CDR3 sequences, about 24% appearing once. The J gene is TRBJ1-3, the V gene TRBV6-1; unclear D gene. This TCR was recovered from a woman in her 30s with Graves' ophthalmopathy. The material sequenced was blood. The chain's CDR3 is CASRKRVSGNTVYF. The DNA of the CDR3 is TGTGCCAGCAGAAAGAGGGTCTCTGGAAACACCGTATATTTT.